These 16 T cell receptor beta chains originate from one sample sequenced in a study of blood T cells in healthy people across ages. Using a J-beta primer mix together with a sample-barcoded 5' primer, a second PCR was run for roughly 7 to 12 cycles. Each CDR3 protein gets one entry after TCRdb re-called the 5' RACE reads with MiXCR. This sample carries nearly 800,000 distinct CDR3 sequences, 25% of them seen once, and the ten largest clones take around 3.6%. This sample also appeared in a second study, on T cells of mothers and their children.

The sequenced sample consisted of blood. The receptor set was obtained from a boy younger than 18 in good health.

This clonotype showed up just once. This chain links TRBV20-1 with TRBJ1-4, with D uncertain. The CDR3 is made up of 16 amino acids. V lost 0 bases, J lost 8 bases, and 19 bases lay in between. Germline lookup yields CDR1 DFQATT and CDR2 SNEGSKA (reference sequence). The CDR3: CSARDPVRQADEKLFF. The CDR3 bases are TGCAGTGCTAGAGATCCCGTCCGGCAGGCGGACGAAAAACTGTTTTTT.

This chain links TRBV7-2 with TRBJ2-5; no firm D call. Germline V gene lookup returns CDR1 SGHTA and CDR2 FQGNSA. Trimming removed 2 bases at V and 5 bases at J, with 9 bases between. The CDR3 runs 13 residues. CDR3 nucleotide sequence: TGTGCCAGCAGCTTACACACCCTTGAGACCCAGTACTTC. This codes for CASSLHTLETQYF.

A few counts support this clonotype. The chain recombines TRBV6-1 with TRBJ2-2; TRBD2 agrees at 9 bases. The germline CDR1 and CDR2 sequences are MNHNS and SASEGT. V dropped 5 bases and J dropped 7; count of bases not matched to a gene: 11. The CDR3 spans 16 residues. The DNA for the CDR3 is TGTGCCAGCAGTCCTCTAGCGGGGCTATTCGGCGGGGAGCTGTTTTTT. Its protein product is CASSPLAGLFGGELFF.

This chain connects TRBV3-1 to TRBJ2-5, with 7 bases fitting TRBD2. Unmatched junction bases numbered 3, after V lost 3 bases and J lost 2 bases. From germline, CDR1 is LGHDT and CDR2 YNNKEL (reference sequence). This CDR3 has 14 residues. The CDR3 region has the DNA TGTGCCAGCAGCCAGCGGGGAGGGCAAGAGACCCAGTACTTC. This sequence encodes CASSQRGGQETQYF.

V usage is TRBV13 and J usage is TRBJ2-3; D is perhaps TRBD2 (6 bases). The CDR3 has 14 amino acids. Trimming removed 2 bases from V and 2 bases from J, with 8 bases in between. Germline values: CDR1 PRHDT, CDR2 FYEKMQ (reference sequence). The CDR3 loop reads CASSLWGVTDTQYF. The CDR3 bases are TGTGCCAGCAGCTTATGGGGGGTCACAGATACGCAGTATTTT.

V usage is TRBV2 and J usage is TRBJ2-1, with D unclear. The CDR3 covers 16 residues. Trimming pared 6 bases from V and 9 bases from J, leaving 24 bases between. The germline V gene has CDR1 SNHLY and CDR2 FYNNEI. The DNA for the CDR3 is TGTGCCAGCAGCCCACAGCTTTTAGGTGTTGCCGTTGAGCAGTTCTTC. This codes for CASSPQLLGVAVEQFF.

This clonotype was seen a handful of times. The chain has TRBV6-1 and TRBJ1-4; 8 bases align to TRBD1. Trimming took 0 bases from V and 4 from J; bases not matched to a gene: 7. CDR1 and CDR2 from the germline V gene are MNHNS and SASEGT. The CDR3 consists of 17 residues. CDR3 amino acids: CASSEAPGQAFNEKLFF. The CDR3 region has the DNA TGTGCCAGCAGTGAAGCACCGGGACAGGCGTTTAATGAAAAACTGTTTTTT.

The rearrangement joins TRBV28 to TRBJ2-7, with a possible D match to TRBD1 (5 bases). V shed 3 bases and J shed 0 bases, with 9 bases lying between them. The CDR3 runs to 14 residues. The germline V gene encodes CDR1 MDHEN and CDR2 SYDVKM. This chain's CDR3 is CASSLIGVSYEQYF. CDR3 nucleotides: TGTGCCAGCAGTTTGATAGGGGTCTCCTACGAGCAGTACTTC.

About this clonotype: Relative to the germline gene, one junction end is altered; a read error may explain this. The chain combines TRBV29-1 with TRBJ2-7; 12 positions match TRBD2. Germline V CDR1 and CDR2: SQVTM, ANQGSEA. This CDR3 spans 16 amino acids. Here the CDR3 DNA reads TGCAGTGTTGAAGATCCGACTAGCGGGAGCAACAACGAGCAGTACTTC. This gives the protein CSVEDPTSGSNNEQYF.

In this sample, this clonotype turned up a few times. The V gene is TRBV29-1, the J gene TRBJ1-4, with TRBD1 identical over 7 bases. After removal of 6 bases from V and 8 bases from J, the junction contained 6 bases not matched to a gene. The CDR3 consists of 12 residues. Germline lookup yields CDR1 SQVTM and CDR2 ANQGSEA. The CDR3 sequence is CSVPGQEEKLFF. Written as DNA, the CDR3 is TGCAGCGTCCCCGGACAGGAGGAAAAACTGTTTTTT.

The rearrangement links TRBV5-1 to TRBJ2-5; TRBD1 matches 8 bases. The end of the DNA fits TRBJ2-7 better, so the J call may be wrong. The germline CDR1 and CDR2 sequences are SGHRS and YFSETQ. The CDR3 totals 14 residues. The CDR3 here is CASSIRQGPNEQYF. Here the CDR3 DNA reads TGCGCCAGCAGCATCCGACAGGGGCCAAACGAGCAGTACTTC.

The chain combines TRBV12-3 or TRBV12-4 with TRBJ2-1; D unresolved. Deletions cut 3 bases from V and 2 bases from J, with 8 bases between. CDR3 size: 14 residues. CDR3 nucleotides: TGTGCCAGCAGTTTGGGCAGTACCTACAATGAGCAGTTCTTC. Residues: CASSLGSTYNEQFF.

This clonotype was detected a few times. This rearrangement joins TRBV15 to TRBJ1-2; 7 bases are a match to TRBD1. V dropped 5 bases and J dropped 7; count of bases not matched to a gene: 10. CDR1 and CDR2 (germline): LNHNV, YYDKDF (reference sequence). This CDR3 is built from 14 residues. Here the CDR3 DNA reads TGTGCCACCAGCGGACAGACAGGGATCGGTGGCTACACCTTC. Its translation is CATSGQTGIGGYTF. Full variable domain (remainder filled in from reference TRBV15 and TRBJ1-2): DAMVIQNPRYQVTQFGKPVTLSCSQTLNHNVMYWYQQKSSQAPKLLFHYYDKDFNNEADTPDNFQSRRPNTSFCFLDIRSPGLGDTAMYLCATSGQTGIGGYTFGSGTRLTVV.

This chain uses TRBV6-2 or TRBV6-3 with TRBJ1-6, with D perhaps TRBD1 (6 bases). Germline V gene lookup returns CDR1 MNHEY and CDR2 SVGEGT. Trimming took 5 bases from V and 10 from J, leaving 15 bases between them. This CDR3 is built from 14 residues. The CDR3 DNA reads TGTGCCAGCAGTCCTACAGGGAGTGGATCACCCCTCCACTTT. This gives the protein CASSPTGSGSPLHF.

This rearrangement joins TRBV15 to TRBJ1-4; D is ambiguous. There are 16 residues in the CDR3. V lost 0 bases and J 7 bases, leaving 15 bases between the germline ends. Per the germline V gene, CDR1 is LNHNV and CDR2 is YYDKDF (reference sequence). The CDR3 spells CATSRDRHMDGEKLFF. Here the CDR3 DNA reads TGTGCCACCAGCAGAGATCGGCATATGGACGGTGAAAAACTGTTTTTT.

The J gene is TRBJ2-5, the V gene TRBV20-1; D is possibly TRBD1 or TRBD2 (5 bases each). The DNA matches TRBJ2-7 better at its end, which makes the J call doubtful. The germline gives CDR1 DFQATT, CDR2 SNEGSKA (reference sequence). The CDR3 runs 11 residues. The CDR3 spells CGGSHRDEQYF. CDR3 coding DNA: TGCGGGGGTAGTCATCGCGACGAGCAGTACTTC.